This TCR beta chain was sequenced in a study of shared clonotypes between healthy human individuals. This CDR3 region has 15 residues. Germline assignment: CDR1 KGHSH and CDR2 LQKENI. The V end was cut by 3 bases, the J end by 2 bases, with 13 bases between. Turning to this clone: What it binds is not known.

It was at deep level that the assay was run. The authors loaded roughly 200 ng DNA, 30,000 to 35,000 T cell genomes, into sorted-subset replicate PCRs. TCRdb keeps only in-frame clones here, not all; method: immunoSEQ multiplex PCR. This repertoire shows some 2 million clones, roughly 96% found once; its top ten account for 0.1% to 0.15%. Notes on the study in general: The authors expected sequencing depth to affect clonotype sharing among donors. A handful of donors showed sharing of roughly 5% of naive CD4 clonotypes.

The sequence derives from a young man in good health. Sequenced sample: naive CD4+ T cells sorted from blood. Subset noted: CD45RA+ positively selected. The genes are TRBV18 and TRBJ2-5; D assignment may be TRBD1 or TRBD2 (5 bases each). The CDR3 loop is CASSPRDQLQETQYF. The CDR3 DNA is TGTGCCAGCTCACCCCGGGACCAGTTACAAGAGACCCAGTACTTC.